Each of the 16 T cell receptor beta chains below was sequenced from the same sample in a study of cytomegalovirus exposure and HLA in healthy donors. Primers: 60 Vbeta forward and 13 Jbeta reverse. Some clones are missing from TCRdb's copy, which holds only in-frame ones; the method was immunoSEQ multiplex PCR. The sample lists 90,000 to 130,000 clones, over 60% occurring once. Material for sequencing was PBMCs. The source of these receptors is a woman in her fifties or sixties in good health and CMV-seropositive.

This chain connects TRBV5-4 to TRBJ2-1, with 7 bases fitting TRBD2. This CDR3 is 14 amino acids long. Germline CDR1 reads SGHNT; CDR2 reads YYREEE (reference sequence). J was trimmed by 7 bases and V by 2 bases; bases with no gene match: 6. CDR3 coding DNA: TGTGCCAGCAGCTTTAAAGCGGGGATAAATGAGCAGTTCTTC. Translation gives CASSFKAGINEQFF.

The V gene is TRBV5-4, the J gene TRBJ2-1; D is possibly TRBD2 (5 bases). Germline CDR1 reads SGHNT; CDR2 reads YYREEE (reference sequence). The V gene lost 4 bases and the J gene lost 9 bases, with 26 bases spanning the gap. The CDR3 has 17 amino acids. This chain's CDR3 is CASSPYEGRVRLGEQFF. The CDR3 DNA follows: TGTGCCAGCAGCCCGTATGAGGGTCGGGTGAGACTGGGTGAGCAGTTCTTC.

V is TRBV5-5 and J is TRBJ2-3, with 10 bases aligning to TRBD2. Looked up from germline, CDR1 is SGHKS and CDR2 is YYEKEE (reference sequence). CDR3 length: 15 residues. The V gene end was trimmed by 5 bases and the J gene end by 2 bases; junction bases not matched to a gene: 5. CDR3 coding DNA: TGTGCCAGCAGTCGGACTAGCGGATACACAGATACGCAGTATTTT. It yields the protein CASSRTSGYTDTQYF. Using reference TRBV5-5 and TRBJ2-3 for the parts outside the CDR3, the full variable domain is DAGVTQSPTHLIKTRGQQVTLRCSPISGHKSVSWYQQVLGQGPQFIFQYYEKEERGRGNFPDRFSARQFPNYSSELNVNALLLGDSALYLCASSRTSGYTDTQYFGPGTRLTVL.

The rearrangement uses TRBV7-9 and TRBJ1-1, with 7 bases lining up with TRBD1. CDR3 length equals 14 residues. Unmatched junction bases numbered 4, after V lost 5 bases and J lost 1 base. The germline CDR1 and CDR2 sequences are SEHNR and FQNEAQ (reference sequence). The CDR3 is CASSLRQGNTEAFF. The CDR3 DNA follows: TGTGCCAGCAGCCTACGACAGGGGAACACTGAAGCTTTCTTT.

V gene TRBV4-1 combines with J gene TRBJ1-2; TRBD1 matches at 9 bases. This CDR3 is built from 14 residues. The J segment lost 3 bases and the V segment lost 3 bases, leaving 2 bases of the junction unmatched. CDR1 MGHRA and CDR2 YSYEKL come from the germline V gene. CDR3: CASSHRTGDYGYTF. The CDR3 DNA sequence: TGCGCCAGCAGCCACCGGACAGGGGACTATGGCTACACCTTC.

The table lists this clone with many counts. This sample also contains other DNA sequences that code for the same CDR3. The chain is built from TRBV2 and TRBJ1-4, with 7 bases that match TRBD1. The CDR3 sequence is 12 residues long. J gave up 7 bases and V 4 bases, and 0 bases lay outside the gene matches. Germline-derived CDR1 and CDR2 are SNHLY and FYNNEI. CDR3 DNA sequence: TGTGCCAGCAGTGGGACAGGTGAAAAACTGTTTTTT. It is translated as CASSGTGEKLFF.

The V call is TRBV5-8, the J call TRBJ2-1; 12 bases line up with TRBD2. The CDR3 totals 18 residues. The germline gives CDR1 SGHTS, CDR2 YDEGEE. The V segment lost 0 bases and the J segment 4 bases; nucleotides outside the gene matches: 8. DNA for the CDR3: TGTGCCAGCAGCTTGGTAATCCTAGCGGGAGGGCGGTACAATGAGCAGTTCTTC. It translates to CASSLVILAGGRYNEQFF. Full variable domain (outside the CDR3, taken from reference TRBV5-8 and TRBJ2-1): EAGVTQSPTHLIKTRGQQATLRCSPISGHTSVYWYQQALGLGLQFLLWYDEGEERNRGNFPPRFSGRQFPNYSSELNVNALELEDSALYLCASSLVILAGGRYNEQFFGPGTRLTVL.

The chain recombines TRBV10-3 with TRBJ2-1, with TRBD2 matching over 15 bases. Losses at the gene ends were 2 bases for V and 2 bases for J; bases not matched to a gene: 7. From germline, CDR1 is ENHRY and CDR2 SYGVKD. CDR3 length equals 19 residues. The CDR3 DNA is TGTGCCATCAGTGAGGCTCGGACTAGCGGGAGGGCCGCCTACAATGAGCAGTTCTTC. This gives the protein CAISEARTSGRAAYNEQFF.

The chain is built from TRBV6-5 and TRBJ2-1, with D possibly being TRBD2 (5 bases). This CDR3 comprises 14 residues. CDR1 is MNHEY and CDR2 is SVGAGI in the germline V gene. Trimming removed 8 bases at V and 12 bases at J, with 23 bases between. Here the CDR3 reads CASGKGGLDNSQFF. In nucleotides, the CDR3 is TGTGCCAGCGGCAAAGGAGGACTCGACAACTCGCAGTTCTTC.

The chain uses TRBV28 and TRBJ1-1, with 8 bases identical to TRBD1. Germline V gene sequence: CDR1 MDHEN, CDR2 SYDVKM. The CDR3 runs 15 residues. The V gene end was trimmed by 5 bases and the J gene end by 4 bases; junction bases not matched to a gene: 9. CDR3 in DNA: TGTGCCAGCAGTCCTCCGACAGGGACAGGCACTGAAGCTTTCTTT. Translated: CASSPPTGTGTEAFF.

The genes are TRBV11-2 and TRBJ2-2, with 11 bases fitting TRBD1. This CDR3 is 16 amino acids long. In germline, CDR1 is SGHAT, CDR2 FQNNGV. After removal of 5 bases from V and 5 bases from J, the junction contained 7 bases not matched to a gene. In DNA, the CDR3 is TGTGCCAGCAGCGGGCGGACAGGGGGCGTGACCGGGGAGCTGTTTTTT. It is translated as CASSGRTGGVTGELFF.

The chain has TRBV7-9 and TRBJ2-3; TRBD2 aligns across 11 bases. Germline assignment: CDR1 SEHNR and CDR2 FQNEAQ (reference sequence). J lost 2 bases, V lost 7 bases, and 5 bases had no gene match. CDR3 length: 15 residues. The CDR3, as DNA: TGTGCCAGCAACCGACTAGCGGGAAACACAGATACGCAGTATTTT. Protein sequence: CASNRLAGNTDTQYF.

The chain has TRBV19 and TRBJ2-7; 8 bases agree with TRBD1. Per the germline V gene, CDR1 is LNHDA and CDR2 is SQIVND (reference sequence). This CDR3 comprises 14 residues. V was pared by 6 bases and J by 3 bases, with 7 bases of the junction left unmatched. In DNA form, the CDR3 reads TGTGCCAGTAGCAAGACAGGGGTGGGCTACGAGCAGTACTTC. Residues: CASSKTGVGYEQYF.

The chain joins TRBV5-5 to TRBJ2-3; 12 bases fit TRBD2. This CDR3 has 15 residues. Per the germline V gene, CDR1 is SGHKS and CDR2 is YYEKEE (reference sequence). J was trimmed by 7 bases and V by 5 bases; bases with no gene match: 8. The CDR3 DNA is TGTGCCAGCAGATCGACTAGCGGGAGTGAGAATACGCAGTATTTT. It is translated as CASRSTSGSENTQYF.

As concerns this clone: The junction differs from germline at one of its ends, possibly a read error. The gene calls are TRBV5-6 and TRBJ2-1; TRBD2 matches at 7 bases. Per germline, CDR1 SGHDT and CDR2 YYEEEE. The CDR3 is 12 amino acids. CDR3 loop: CASSRLAYTLLF. CDR3 nucleotides: TGTGCCAGCTCCCGACTAGCCTATACACTACTCTTC.

This clone was detected only a few times. This chain joins TRBV28 and TRBJ2-2; the match to TRBD2 covers 10 bases. There are 18 residues in the CDR3. V lost 3 bases and J lost 3; bases outside the gene matches: 10. CDR1 is MDHEN and CDR2 is SYDVKM in the germline V gene. DNA for the CDR3: TGTGCCAGCAGTTTTCCGGAGCGGGAGGGCCTGGACACCGGGGAGCTGTTTTTT. As protein: CASSFPEREGLDTGELFF. The whole variable domain, filled in from reference TRBV28 and TRBJ2-2, reads DVKVTQSSRYLVKRTGEKVFLECVQDMDHENMFWYRQDPGLGLRLIYFSYDVKMKEKGDIPEGYSVSREKKERFSLILESASTNQTSMYLCASSFPEREGLDTGELFFGEGSRLTVL.